This T cell receptor (beta chain) stems from a study of T cell responses to AZD1222 COVID-19 vaccine. For this clone: Its antigen is not known.

General study findings and limits: Clonal diversity may have been underestimated in mostly white British donors.

Clones were sequenced by immunoSEQ multiplex PCR, and TCRdb holds only the in-frame ones, with some missing. The sample has 63,000 or so clones; 85% are singletons. CDR1 and CDR2 from the germline V gene are SGHRS and YFSETQ. Trimming took 4 bases from V and 4 from J, leaving 17 bases between them. This CDR3 contains 15 residues. Sequencing used peripheral blood, obtained on day 0 of AZD1222 vaccination. The chain is built from TRBV5-1 and TRBJ1-2, with D perhaps matching TRBD1 (5 bases). The clonotype was recovered from an adult in good health. CDR3 bases: TGCGCCAGCAGCCAGGAACGGGGGAGTTTCTATGGCTACACCTTC. Translation: CASSQERGSFYGYTF.